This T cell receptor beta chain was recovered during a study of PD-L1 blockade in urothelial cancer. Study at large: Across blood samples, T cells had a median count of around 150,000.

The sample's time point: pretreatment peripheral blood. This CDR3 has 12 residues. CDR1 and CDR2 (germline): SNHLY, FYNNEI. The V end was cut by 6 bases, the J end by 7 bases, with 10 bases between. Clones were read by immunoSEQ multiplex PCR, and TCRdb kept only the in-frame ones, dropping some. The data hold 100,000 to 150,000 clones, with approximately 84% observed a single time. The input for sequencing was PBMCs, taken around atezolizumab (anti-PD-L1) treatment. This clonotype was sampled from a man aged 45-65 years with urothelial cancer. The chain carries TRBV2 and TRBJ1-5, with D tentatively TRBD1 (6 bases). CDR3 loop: CASRRGGQPQHF. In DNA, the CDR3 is TGTGCCAGCAGGAGGGGGGGGCAGCCCCAGCATTTT.